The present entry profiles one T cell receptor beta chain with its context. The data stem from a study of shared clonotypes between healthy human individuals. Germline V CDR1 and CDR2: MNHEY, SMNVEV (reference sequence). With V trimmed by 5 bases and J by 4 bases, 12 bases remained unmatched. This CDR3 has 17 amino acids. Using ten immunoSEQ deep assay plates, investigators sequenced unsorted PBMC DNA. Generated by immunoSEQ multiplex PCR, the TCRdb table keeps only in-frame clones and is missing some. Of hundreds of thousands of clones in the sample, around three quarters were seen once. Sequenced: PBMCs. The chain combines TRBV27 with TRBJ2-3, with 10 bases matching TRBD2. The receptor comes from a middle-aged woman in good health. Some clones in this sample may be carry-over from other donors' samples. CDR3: CASSPTFLAGVPDTQYF. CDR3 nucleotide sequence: TGTGCCAGCAGTCCGACCTTTCTAGCGGGAGTACCAGATACGCAGTATTTT.